The next 21 T cell receptor beta chains were all read from a single sample in a study of shared clonotypes between healthy human individuals. Method: immunoSEQ multiplex PCR; TCRdb's copy keeps in-frame clones and lacks some. The sample includes about 480,000 clones, 75% to 80% seen only once; the top ten take 12%. Source material: PBMCs. The receptors were gathered from a woman aged 40 to 50 in good health. Some clones in this sample may be carry-over from other donors' samples.

The chain is built from TRBV19 and TRBJ1-4, with 10 positions matching TRBD1. CDR3 length: 15 residues. CDR1 is LNHDA and CDR2 is SQIVND in the germline V gene (reference sequence). V lost 5 bases, J lost 8 bases, and 8 bases stayed unmatched. Written as DNA, the CDR3 is TGTGCCAGTAGTGTCAACCGGGACAGGGGAGAAAAACTGTTTTTT. Amino acids: CASSVNRDRGEKLFF.

The chain combines TRBV7-2 with TRBJ2-1, with 8 bases aligning to TRBD2. The germline CDR1 and CDR2 sequences are SGHTA and FQGNSA. The CDR3 has 16 residues. V lost 2 bases to trimming and J lost 7 bases; unmatched junction nucleotides: 10. This chain's CDR3 is CASSLRQSGSRNEQFF. The CDR3, as DNA: TGTGCCAGCAGCTTACGTCAGAGCGGGAGCCGGAATGAGCAGTTCTTC.

The chain recombines TRBV5-6 with TRBJ2-3, with TRBD2 matching 7 bases. Germline CDR1 is SGHDT and CDR2 is YYEEEE. Trimming cost V 4 bases and J 5 bases; bases outside gene matches: 13. The CDR3 has 16 residues. The CDR3 region is CASSRGDLRNGDTQYF. DNA of the CDR3: TGTGCCAGCAGCCGGGGGGATTTAAGGAATGGAGATACGCAGTATTTT.

The CDR3 spells CASSVGSSPHEQYF. In nucleotides, the CDR3 is TGTGCCAGCAGCGTCGGGAGTTCTCCCCACGAGCAGTACTTC. The chain has TRBV9 and TRBJ2-7, with a possible D match to TRBD2 (6 bases). V gave up 2 bases and J gave up 5 bases, with 14 bases separating them. Germline CDR1 SGDLS, CDR2 YYNGEE. The CDR3 consists of 14 residues.

A single count supports this clone. The rearrangement joins TRBV10-2 to TRBJ2-1; TRBD2 matches 7 bases. Germline V CDR1 and CDR2: WSHSY, SAAADI. V gave up 2 bases and J gave up 7 bases; unmatched junction bases: 5. The CDR3 loop spans 14 amino acids. The CDR3, as DNA: TGCGCCAGCAGTGAGCGCTGGGGGGGGAATGAGCAGTTCTTC. Amino acid sequence: CASSERWGGNEQFF.

CDR3 protein: CASSYTPREQYF. The CDR3 bases are TGTGCCAGCAGTTACACCCCGCGGGAGCAGTACTTC. V is TRBV6-6 and J is TRBJ2-5, with 7 bases that match TRBD2. V gave up 2 bases and J gave up 11 bases; unmatched junction bases: 5. Germline-derived CDR1 and CDR2 are MNHNY and SVGAGI (reference sequence). There are 12 residues in the CDR3.

V is TRBV29-1 and J is TRBJ2-1; D possibly corresponds to TRBD2 (5 bases). From germline, CDR1 is SQVTM and CDR2 ANQGSEA. The V end was cut by 4 bases, the J end by 3 bases, with 10 bases between. The CDR3 consists of 13 residues. The CDR3 sequence: CSVAGNLYNEQFF. DNA of the CDR3: TGCAGCGTTGCGGGGAACCTCTACAATGAGCAGTTCTTC.

CDR3 in amino acids: CASSAPDSSGYTF. CDR3 nucleotide sequence: TGTGCCAGCAGTGCCCCGGACAGTAGTGGCTACACCTTC. This chain links TRBV25-1 with TRBJ1-2; D may be TRBD1 (6 bases). CDR3 length: 13 residues. Germline values: CDR1 MGHDK, CDR2 SYGVNS. V lost 4 bases, J lost 7 bases, and 13 bases lay in between.

This clone was counted between two and nine times. A much bigger clone sits one base away, suggesting this may be a read error. The chain links TRBV9 to TRBJ1-1, with D hard to call. The CDR3 runs 15 residues. Per germline, CDR1 SGDLS and CDR2 YYNGEE. V dropped 6 bases and J dropped 0 bases, with 15 bases sitting between them. The DNA of the CDR3 is TGTGCCAGCATCATACAGTGGGCTGTGAACACTGAAGCTTTCTTT. This gives the protein CASIIQWAVNTEAFF. Variable domain in full (rest from reference TRBV9 and TRBJ1-1): DSGVTQTPKHLITATGQRVTLRCSPRSGDLSVYWYQQSLDQGLQFLIQYYNGEERAKGNILERFSAQQFPDLHSELNLSSLELGDSALYFCASIIQWAVNTEAFFGQGTRLTVV.

CDR3 nucleotide sequence: TGTGCCAGCAGCTTTCCCCCATCCTACGAGCAGTACTTC. Translating gives CASSFPPSYEQYF. The chain carries TRBV5-4 and TRBJ2-7; no clear D gene. Looked up from germline, CDR1 is SGHNT and CDR2 is YYREEE (reference sequence). Trimming cost V 2 bases and J 1 base, with 7 bases left between them. The CDR3 has 13 amino acids.

The CDR3 region is CASSPNGGQRINYGYTF. In DNA, the CDR3 is TGTGCCAGCAGCCCGAACGGGGGACAGAGAATTAACTATGGCTACACCTTC. V is TRBV5-4 and J is TRBJ1-2; 7 positions agree with TRBD1. After removal of 4 bases from V and 1 base from J, the junction contained 13 bases not matched to a gene. The CDR3 spans 17 residues. The V gene's germline CDR1 is SGHNT and CDR2 YYREEE (reference sequence).

This clone was counted a single time. The rearrangement uses TRBV19 and TRBJ2-3; weak D call: TRBD2 (5 bases). CDR3 length equals 14 residues. From germline, CDR1 is LNHDA and CDR2 SQIVND (reference sequence). The V end was cut by 8 bases, the J end by 3 bases, with 15 bases between. The CDR3 region has the DNA TGTGCCAGTTCCTTTCTAGCCACGACAGATACGCAGTATTTT. Translation gives CASSFLATTDTQYF.

In regard to this clone: Additional DNA sequences in this sample encode the identical CDR3. Here the CDR3 DNA reads TGTGCCAGTAGTATCAGCGGGAGCTCCTACAATGAGCAGTTCTTC. Its translation is CASSISGSSYNEQFF. V usage is TRBV19 and J usage is TRBJ2-1, with 8 positions matching TRBD2. The V and J ends lost 3 bases and 0 bases, in that order; junction bases with no gene match: 1. Germline CDR1 reads LNHDA; CDR2 reads SQIVND (reference sequence). The CDR3 is 15 residues long.

The chain combines TRBV19 with TRBJ2-5; perhaps D is TRBD1 or TRBD2 (5 bases each). The J call may be wrong; the DNA end is better matched by TRBJ2-7. The CDR3 consists of 12 residues. Germline V gene lookup returns CDR1 LNHDA and CDR2 SQIVND (reference sequence). The DNA of the CDR3 is TGTGCCAGTAGTCTCAGGGACCACGAGCAGTACTTC. It is translated as CASSLRDHEQYF.

The CDR3 DNA follows: TGCGCCAGCAGCCAAGACCCCATGGGGGATACGCAGTATTTT. Translated: CASSQDPMGDTQYF. The V and J genes are TRBV4-1 and TRBJ2-3; D gene uncertain. Trimming removed 0 bases from V and 6 bases from J, with 10 bases in between. The germline gives CDR1 MGHRA, CDR2 YSYEKL. The CDR3 loop spans 14 amino acids.

The V gene is TRBV7-3, the J gene TRBJ2-2; D unresolved. CDR1 and CDR2 from the germline V gene are SGHTA and FQGTGA. V gave up 1 base and J gave up 1 base, with 7 bases separating them. The CDR3 covers 15 residues. The chain's CDR3 is CASSLNRVNTGELFF. The CDR3 DNA is TGTGCCAGCAGCTTAAATCGAGTGAACACCGGGGAGCTGTTTTTT.

The rearrangement links TRBV10-3 to TRBJ2-2; maybe TRBD2 (5 bases). The germline CDR1 and CDR2 sequences are ENHRY and SYGVKD. The CDR3 length is 15 residues. The V end lost 1 base, the J end lost 6 bases, and 12 bases lay between the germline ends. Here the CDR3 reads CAISELANGAGELFF. Written as DNA, the CDR3 is TGTGCCATCAGTGAGTTAGCGAACGGCGCCGGGGAGCTGTTTTTT.

The CDR3 bases are TGTGCCAGCAGCTTAGCGGGGATAAGCAATCAGCCCCAGCATTTT. This gives the protein CASSLAGISNQPQHF. The chain is built from TRBV7-2 and TRBJ1-5; D ambiguous. The V end lost 0 bases, the J end lost 1 base, and 7 bases lay between the germline ends. The CDR3 contains 15 residues. Germline V gene data show CDR1 as SGHTA and CDR2 as FQGNSA. The variable domain in full, with the rest retrieved from reference TRBV7-2 and TRBJ1-5, is GAGVSQSPSNKVTEKGKDVELRCDPISGHTALYWYRQSLGQGLEFLIYFQGNSAPDKSGLPSDRFSAERTGGSVSTLTIQRTQQEDSAVYLCASSLAGISNQPQHFGDGTRLSIL.

The CDR3 sequence is CATSTERRGTDTQYF. The CDR3 nucleotides read TGTGCCACCAGCACAGAGCGGAGGGGCACAGATACGCAGTATTTT. The chain couples TRBV15 to TRBJ2-3, with D perhaps matching TRBD2 (6 bases). Germline V gives CDR1 LNHNV, CDR2 YYDKDF (reference sequence). This CDR3 spans 15 amino acids. V lost 4 bases to trimming and J lost 1 base, with 12 bases between them.

V is TRBV5-5 and J is TRBJ2-3; either TRBD1 or TRBD2 may supply D (5 bases each). Germline V lookup: CDR1 SGHKS, CDR2 YYEKEE (reference sequence). CDR3 length: 14 amino acids. Trimming removed 0 bases at V and 6 bases at J, with 11 bases between. The CDR3 DNA follows: TGTGCCAGCAGCTTGGGAGGGACCGGGGATACGCAGTATTTT. It is translated as CASSLGGTGDTQYF.

The chain carries TRBV27 and TRBJ1-3; D is unclear. Deletions cut 1 base from V and 0 bases from J, with 10 bases between. CDR1 is MNHEY, CDR2 SMNVEV, per germline (reference sequence). The CDR3 is 16 residues long. The CDR3: CASSLYGPSSGNTIYF. The DNA of the CDR3 is TGTGCCAGCAGTTTATATGGACCCAGCTCTGGAAACACCATATATTTT.